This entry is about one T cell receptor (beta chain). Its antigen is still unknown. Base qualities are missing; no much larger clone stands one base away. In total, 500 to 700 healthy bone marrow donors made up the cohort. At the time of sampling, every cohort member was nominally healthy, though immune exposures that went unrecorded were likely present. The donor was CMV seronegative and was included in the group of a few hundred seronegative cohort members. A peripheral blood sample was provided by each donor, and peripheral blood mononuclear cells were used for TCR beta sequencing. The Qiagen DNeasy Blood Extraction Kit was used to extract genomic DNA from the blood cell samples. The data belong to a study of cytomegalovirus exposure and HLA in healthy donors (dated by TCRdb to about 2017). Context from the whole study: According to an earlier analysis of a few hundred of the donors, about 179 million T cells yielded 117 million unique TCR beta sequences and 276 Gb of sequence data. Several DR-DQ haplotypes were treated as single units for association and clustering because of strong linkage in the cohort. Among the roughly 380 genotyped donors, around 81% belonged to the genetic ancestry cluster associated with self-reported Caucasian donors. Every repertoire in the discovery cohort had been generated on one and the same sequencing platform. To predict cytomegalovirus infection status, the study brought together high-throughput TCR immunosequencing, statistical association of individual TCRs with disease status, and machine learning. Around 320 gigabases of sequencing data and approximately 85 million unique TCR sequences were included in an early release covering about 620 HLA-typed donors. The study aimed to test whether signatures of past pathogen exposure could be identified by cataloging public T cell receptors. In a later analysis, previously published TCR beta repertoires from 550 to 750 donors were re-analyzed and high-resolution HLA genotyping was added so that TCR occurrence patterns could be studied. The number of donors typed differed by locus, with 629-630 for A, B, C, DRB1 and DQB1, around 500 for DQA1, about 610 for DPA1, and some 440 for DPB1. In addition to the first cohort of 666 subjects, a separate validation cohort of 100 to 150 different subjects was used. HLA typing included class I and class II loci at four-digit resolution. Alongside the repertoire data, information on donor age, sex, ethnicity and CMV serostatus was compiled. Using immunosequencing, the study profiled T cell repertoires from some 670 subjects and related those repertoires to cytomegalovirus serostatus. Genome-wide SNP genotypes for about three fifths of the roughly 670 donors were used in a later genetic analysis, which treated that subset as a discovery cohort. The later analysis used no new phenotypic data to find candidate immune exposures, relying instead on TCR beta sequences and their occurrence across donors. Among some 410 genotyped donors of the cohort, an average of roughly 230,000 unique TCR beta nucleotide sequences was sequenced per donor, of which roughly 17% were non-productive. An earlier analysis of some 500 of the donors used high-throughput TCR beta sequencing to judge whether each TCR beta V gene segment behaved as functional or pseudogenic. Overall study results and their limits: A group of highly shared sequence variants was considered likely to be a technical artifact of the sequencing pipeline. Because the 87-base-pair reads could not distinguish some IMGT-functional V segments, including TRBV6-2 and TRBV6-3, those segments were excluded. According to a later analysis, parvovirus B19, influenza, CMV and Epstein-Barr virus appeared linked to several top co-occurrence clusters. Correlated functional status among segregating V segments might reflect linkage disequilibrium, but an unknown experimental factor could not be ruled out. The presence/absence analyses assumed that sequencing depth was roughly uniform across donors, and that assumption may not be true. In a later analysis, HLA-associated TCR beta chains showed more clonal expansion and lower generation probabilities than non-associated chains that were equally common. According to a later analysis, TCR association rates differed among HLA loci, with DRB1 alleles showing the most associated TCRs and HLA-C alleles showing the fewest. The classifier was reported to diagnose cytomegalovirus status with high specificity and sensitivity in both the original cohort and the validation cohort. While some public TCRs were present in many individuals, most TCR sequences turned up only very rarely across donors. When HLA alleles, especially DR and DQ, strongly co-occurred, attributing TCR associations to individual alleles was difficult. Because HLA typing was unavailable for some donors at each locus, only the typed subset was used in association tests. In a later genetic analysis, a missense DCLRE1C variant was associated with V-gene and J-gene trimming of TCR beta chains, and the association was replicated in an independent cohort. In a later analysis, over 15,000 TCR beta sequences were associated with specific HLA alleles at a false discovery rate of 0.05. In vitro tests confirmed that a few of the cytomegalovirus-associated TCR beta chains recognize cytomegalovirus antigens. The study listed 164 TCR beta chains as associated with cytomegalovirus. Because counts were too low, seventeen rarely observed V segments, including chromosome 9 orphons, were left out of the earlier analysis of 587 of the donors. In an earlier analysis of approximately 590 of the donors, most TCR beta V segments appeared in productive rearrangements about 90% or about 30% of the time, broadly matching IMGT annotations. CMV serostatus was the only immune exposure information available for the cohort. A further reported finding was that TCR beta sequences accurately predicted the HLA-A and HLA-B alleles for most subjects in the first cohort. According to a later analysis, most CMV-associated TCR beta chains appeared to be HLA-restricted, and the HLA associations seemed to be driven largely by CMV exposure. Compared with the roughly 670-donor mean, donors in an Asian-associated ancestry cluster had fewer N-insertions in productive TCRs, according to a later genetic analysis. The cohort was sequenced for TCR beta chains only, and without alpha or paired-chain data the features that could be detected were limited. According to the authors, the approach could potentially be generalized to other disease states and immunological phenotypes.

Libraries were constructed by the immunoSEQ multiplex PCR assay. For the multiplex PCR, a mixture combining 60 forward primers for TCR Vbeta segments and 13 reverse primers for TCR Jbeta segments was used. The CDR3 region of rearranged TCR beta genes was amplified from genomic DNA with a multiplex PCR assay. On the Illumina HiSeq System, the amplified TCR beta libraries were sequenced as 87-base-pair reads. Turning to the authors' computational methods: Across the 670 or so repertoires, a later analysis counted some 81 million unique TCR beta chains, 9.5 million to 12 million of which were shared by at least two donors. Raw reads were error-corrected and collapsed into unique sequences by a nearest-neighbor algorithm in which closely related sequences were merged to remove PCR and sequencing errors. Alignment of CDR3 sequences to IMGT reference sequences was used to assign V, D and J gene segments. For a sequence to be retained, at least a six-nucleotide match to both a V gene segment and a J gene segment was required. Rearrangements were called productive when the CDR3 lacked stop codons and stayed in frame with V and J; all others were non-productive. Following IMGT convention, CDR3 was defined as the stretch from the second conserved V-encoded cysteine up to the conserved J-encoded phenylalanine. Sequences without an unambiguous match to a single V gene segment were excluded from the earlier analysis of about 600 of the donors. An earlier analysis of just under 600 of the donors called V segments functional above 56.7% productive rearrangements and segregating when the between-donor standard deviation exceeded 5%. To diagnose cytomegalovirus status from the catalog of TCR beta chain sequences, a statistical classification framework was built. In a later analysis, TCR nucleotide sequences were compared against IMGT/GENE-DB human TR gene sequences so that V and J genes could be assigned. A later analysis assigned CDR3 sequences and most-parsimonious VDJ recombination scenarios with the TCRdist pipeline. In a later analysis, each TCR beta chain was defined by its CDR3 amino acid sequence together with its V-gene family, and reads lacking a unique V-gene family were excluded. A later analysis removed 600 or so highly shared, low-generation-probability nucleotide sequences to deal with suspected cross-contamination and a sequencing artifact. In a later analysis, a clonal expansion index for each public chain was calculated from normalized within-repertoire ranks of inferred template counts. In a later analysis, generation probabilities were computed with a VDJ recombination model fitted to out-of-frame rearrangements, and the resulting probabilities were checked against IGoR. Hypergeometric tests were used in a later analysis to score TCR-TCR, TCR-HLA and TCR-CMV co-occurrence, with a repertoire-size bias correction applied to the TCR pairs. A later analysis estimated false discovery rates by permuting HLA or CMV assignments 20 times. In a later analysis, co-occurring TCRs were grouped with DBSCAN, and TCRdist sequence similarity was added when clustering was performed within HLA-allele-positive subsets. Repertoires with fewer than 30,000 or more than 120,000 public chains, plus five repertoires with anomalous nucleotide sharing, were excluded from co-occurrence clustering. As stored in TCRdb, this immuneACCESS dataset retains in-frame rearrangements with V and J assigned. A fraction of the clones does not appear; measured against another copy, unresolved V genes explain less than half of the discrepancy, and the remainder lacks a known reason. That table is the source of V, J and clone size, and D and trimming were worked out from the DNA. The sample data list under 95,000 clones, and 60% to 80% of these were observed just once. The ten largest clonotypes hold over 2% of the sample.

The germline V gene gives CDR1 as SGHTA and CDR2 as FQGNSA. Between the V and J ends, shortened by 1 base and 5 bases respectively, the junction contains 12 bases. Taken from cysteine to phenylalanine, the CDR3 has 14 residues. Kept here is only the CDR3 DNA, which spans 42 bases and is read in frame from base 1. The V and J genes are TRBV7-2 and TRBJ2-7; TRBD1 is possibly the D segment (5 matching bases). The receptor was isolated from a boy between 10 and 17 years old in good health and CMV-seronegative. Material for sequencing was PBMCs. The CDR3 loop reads CASSLEWGPNEQYF. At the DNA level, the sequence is TGTGCCAGCAGCTTAGAGTGGGGCCCCAACGAGCAGTACTTC.